These T cell receptor beta chains were read from a single sample in a study of T-cell reconstitution after alpha-beta-depleted transplantation in children. TCRdb reprocessed the PCR reads with MiXCR, giving one entry per CDR3 protein. The data contain around 210,000 distinct CDR3 sequences, under 8.5% of them singletons. Sequencing was performed on PBMCs, taken before TCRalphabeta/CD19-depleted stem cell transplant. The receptors come from a boy between 2 and 10 years old with acute lymphoblastic leukemia, due to receive a stem cell transplant. CDR3s include the opening cysteine and the closing phenylalanine or tryptophan. The order of the fields is clone size, V gene, CDR3 protein. Size is stated for part of the rows, as once, few or many counts, or as a class when the clone is expanded.

. | TRBV12-3/TRBV12-4 | CASSYRLAETYNEQFF
few | TRBV20-1 | CSALHEGLGTGELFF
many | TRBV7-2 | CASSRVRDNEQYF
few | TRBV11-1 | CASSREQVGDTQYF
many | TRBV25-1 | CASSDHSGTPSYNEQFF
. | TRBV20-1 | CSATRQGPNEKLFF
many | TRBV28 | CASSPRGLYNNEQFF
many | TRBV6-2/TRBV6-3 | CASSFNRGDSGANVLTF
many | TRBV29-1 | CSGIQSQETQYF
many | TRBV7-2 | CASSLGAGGGDTQYF
few | TRBV20-1 | CSARRTGEAFF
many | TRBV20-1 | CSARVEGGALGTQYF
many | TRBV11-3 | CASSKAPGNTIYF
. | TRBV4-2 | CASSQDFEVEYSYNEQFF
few | TRBV9 | CASSPTGTNSYEQYF
many | TRBV5-1 | CASSLNWAYEQYF
many | TRBV20-1 | CSARDYQGTTQYF
many | TRBV4-3 | CASSQARSYNEQFF
many | TRBV29-1 | CSVEVSRQEQFF
few | TRBV3-1 | CASSQERARKWETQYF
many | TRBV5-1 | CASSLSGIEEAYEQYF
few | TRBV5-1 | CASSLFSRSWGLAGSGETQYF
few | TRBV7-2 | CASSLGSVNEQYF